This paragraph covers one T cell receptor beta chain sequence. Its antigen has not been determined. No much larger clonotype is one base removed from it; base qualities were not supplied. The data belong to a study of spatial heterogeneity in lung cancer (dated by TCRdb to about 2019). Notes on the research overall: Donors were some 67 patients with early-stage, untreated non-small cell lung cancer from the lung TRACERx cohort. TCR repertoire features were related to nonsynonymous mutation counts determined by whole-exome sequencing of tumor tissue. Both alpha and beta chains were TCR-sequenced in around 220 tumor regions, 64 matched nontumor lung samples and roughly 54 PBMC samples obtained at surgery. In the raw uncorrected reads, each unique combination of TCR and UMI appeared more than ten times on average. In non-small cell lung cancer, the study made a quantitative comparison of TCR alpha and beta repertoires among multiple tumor regions, matched nontumor lung and blood. Beta-chain transcripts were consistently detected in greater numbers than alpha-chain transcripts, which likely reflects a higher abundance of beta-chain transcripts. Follow-up PBMC samples were sequenced whenever available, with the median time to follow-up being 2 to 3 years after resection.

Cut back by 4 bases and 5 bases, the V and J ends lie 8 bases apart. The germline V gene (reference sequence) specifies LNHDA as CDR1 and SQIVND as CDR2. Taken from cysteine to phenylalanine, the CDR3 has 12 residues. Only CDR3 DNA remains: 36 bases, in frame from the first base. The intended sense of this specimen's time point label: blood at routine non-recurrence follow-up after resection. Without any cell sorting, TCR sequencing was performed on whole RNA extracted either from tumor and nontumor lung tissue or from cryopreserved PBMC samples. A patient was chosen for TCR sequencing only when enough RNA was available from at least two tumor regions. What the research found in general, with its limitations: Ubiquitous expanded tumor TCRs showed up in blood more often at tumor resection than at routine follow-up. Additional single-cell paired TCR alpha and beta sequencing was considered necessary to confirm, at a functional level, the hypothesis that regional TCRs recognize regional mutations. Comparisons of baseline and follow-up blood repertoires included only 15 or so patients.

The library was prepared using 5' RACE. The reads were generated on a NextSeq 500. To allow correction of PCR and sequencing errors, the TCR library protocol tagged every TCR cDNA molecule with a unique molecular identifier. Per the authors' processing: TCR identification, UMI-based error correction and CDR3 extraction were all carried out with Decombinator tools. TCRs above a frequency of 2 per 1,000, corresponding to the top 1% of the tumor frequency distribution, were defined as expanded. Renyi diversity was calculated using the R vegan package after each repertoire was subsampled 100 times to 5,000 TCRs. CDR3 similarity networks were built from amino acid triplet string-kernel similarity, with CDR3s being connected when pairwise similarity was above 0.82. TCRdb reanalyzed the raw reads on its own, using fastp at Q25 for trimming and MiXCR for clone calling, and kept in-frame beta chains. Here each entry gathers all rows of one CDR3 protein and keeps the most common genes and DNA. What appears here as the V and J calls and clone size reflects TCRdb's work, not the paper's. The sample includes 35,000 to 55,000 distinct CDR3 sequences, with 20% to 25% observed a single time. Of the sample, less than 8.5% falls within the top ten clones.

Sequenced here: PBMCs, sampled at follow-up. The clonotype was recovered from a female donor with early-stage non-small cell lung cancer. Rearrangement joined TRBV19 to TRBJ2-5; a confident D gene designation cannot be given. The nucleotide sequence reads as follows: TGTGCCAGTAGTACGGCGCGGGAGACCCAGTACTTC. The encoded protein is CASSTARETQYF.